Sequencing of this T cell receptor (beta chain) was carried out in a study of blood T cell repertoires in COVID-19 (dated by TCRdb to the early 2020s). Background on the whole study: The collaborator samples originated in the United States, Italy and Spain and spanned the acute and convalescent phases of COVID-19. The repertoires were released in a freely available public database intended as a resource for research on the immune response to SARS-CoV-2. The dataset comprised deeply sampled blood TCRbeta repertoires from subjects exposed to, actively infected with, or recovered from COVID-19. Where HLA class I and class II types were available, the types were taken from metadata supplied by the sample provider, not from assay-based typing. The samples were drawn from two sources: the first 160 participants of the ongoing ImmuneRACE study, and 1,254 subjects contributed by 6 global collaborators. The material from the prospective study consisted of cDNA or gDNA derived from T cells, B-cell-depleted T cells, or PBMCs. Sample metadata almost always included a de-identified subject ID, COVID-19 status, age in years and sex.

Clipping removes 6 bases from V and 4 bases from J, with 9 as the unmatched junction base count. There are 15 amino acids in the CDR3, from cysteine to phenylalanine inclusive. Only the CDR3 part of the read is kept: 45 bases, read in frame from the first base. CDR1 and CDR2, looked up from the germline V gene, are SNHLY and FYNNEI. The immunoSEQ Assay, a bias-controlled multiplex PCR, was used to amplify TCRbeta CDR3 regions from genomic DNA. The paper's processing steps were these. The number of nucleated cells in each sample was estimated by amplification of reference gene primers within the assay. Sequence reads were collapsed and filtered to measure the absolute abundance of every unique TCRbeta CDR3 rearrangement. For each sample, productive Simpson clonality was calculated as the square root of Simpson's diversity index across productive rearrangements. The table was pulled from immuneACCESS by TCRdb, which kept in-frame rearrangements only. Such tables lose some clones; where checked, under half of the loss comes from unresolved V genes, and the rest has no known cause. Clone size and the V and J calls come from that table; the DNA yielded D and trimming. For this sample the table gives around 270,000 clones, of which approximately 90% were detected only once. The top ten clonotypes cover approximately 4.2% of the sample.

To note about this clone: It lacks a known antigen. No base qualities exist here, and no much larger clone lies one base off it.

Collaborating institutions collected whole blood in K2EDTA tubes following their own protocols. For TCRbeta analysis, collaborator samples were shipped as frozen whole blood, as isolated PBMCs, or as DNA extracted from either sample type. On the study overall, not on this receptor specifically: The quantity of clinical and demographic metadata differed by source and by participant and was supplied without curation.

The chain is made from TRBV2 and TRBJ1-2, with 9 bases in between that match TRBD1. The receptor was isolated from a middle-aged man with acute or convalescent COVID-19. The sequenced sample consisted of peripheral blood. The base sequence is TGTGCCAGCAGGAGCCCGGGACAGGGAGTCTATGGCTACACCTTC. The translation is CASRSPGQGVYGYTF.